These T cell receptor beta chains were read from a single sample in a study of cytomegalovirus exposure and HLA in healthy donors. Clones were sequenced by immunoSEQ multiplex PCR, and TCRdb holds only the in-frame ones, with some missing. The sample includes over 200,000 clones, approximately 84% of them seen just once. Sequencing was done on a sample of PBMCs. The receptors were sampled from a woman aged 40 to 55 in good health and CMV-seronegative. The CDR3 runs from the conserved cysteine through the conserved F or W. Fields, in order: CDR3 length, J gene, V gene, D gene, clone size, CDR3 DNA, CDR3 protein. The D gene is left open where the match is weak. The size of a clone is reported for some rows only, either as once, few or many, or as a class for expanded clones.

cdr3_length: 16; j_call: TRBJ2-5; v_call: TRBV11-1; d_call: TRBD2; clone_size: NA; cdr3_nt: TGTGCCAGCAGCTTACAAGCGGGGGCTACCCAAGAGACCCAGTACTTC; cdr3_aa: CASSLQAGATQETQYF
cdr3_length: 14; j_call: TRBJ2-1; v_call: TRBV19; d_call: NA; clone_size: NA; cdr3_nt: TGTGCCAGTTCACAGGGCAACAACTACAATGAGCAGTTCTTC; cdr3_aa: CASSQGNNYNEQFF
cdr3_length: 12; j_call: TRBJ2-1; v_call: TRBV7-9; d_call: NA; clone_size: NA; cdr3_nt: TGTGCCAGCAGCCGGACATACAATGAGCAGTTCTTC; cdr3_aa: CASSRTYNEQFF
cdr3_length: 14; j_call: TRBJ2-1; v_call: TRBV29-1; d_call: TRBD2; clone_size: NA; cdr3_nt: TGCAGCGCCCGGACTAGCGGGGGGTTCTATGAGCAGTTCTTC; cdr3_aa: CSARTSGGFYEQFF
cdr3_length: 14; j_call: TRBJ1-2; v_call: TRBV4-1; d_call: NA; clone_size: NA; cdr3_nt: TGCGCCAGCAGCCAAGATTCGTCCTCCTATGGCTACACCTTC; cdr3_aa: CASSQDSSSYGYTF
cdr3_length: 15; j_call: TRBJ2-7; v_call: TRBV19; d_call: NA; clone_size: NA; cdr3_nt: TGTGCCAGTAGTATAGCAGAGGGTTTAACCTACGAGCAGTACTTC; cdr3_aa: CASSIAEGLTYEQYF
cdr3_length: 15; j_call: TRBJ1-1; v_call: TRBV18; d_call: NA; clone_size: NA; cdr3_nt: TGTGCCAGCTCTCTTCCATCTCAGGGAAATATTGAAGCTTTCTTT; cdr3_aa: CASSLPSQGNIEAFF
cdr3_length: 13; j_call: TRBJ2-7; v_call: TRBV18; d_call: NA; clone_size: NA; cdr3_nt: TGTGCCAGCTCACCGAACCAGGGTTCGGAGCAGTACTTC; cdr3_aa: CASSPNQGSEQYF
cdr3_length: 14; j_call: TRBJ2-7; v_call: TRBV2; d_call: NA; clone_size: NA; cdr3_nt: TGTGCCAGCAGTGACGCCCGCGGGGACTACGAGCAGTACTTC; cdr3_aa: CASSDARGDYEQYF
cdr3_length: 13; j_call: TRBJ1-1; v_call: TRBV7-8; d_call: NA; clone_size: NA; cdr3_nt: TGTGCTACAGTTCGGGCGGGGAACACTGAAGCTTTCTTT; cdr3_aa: CATVRAGNTEAFF
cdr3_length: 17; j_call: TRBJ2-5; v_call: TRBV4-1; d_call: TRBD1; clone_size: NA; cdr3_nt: TGCGCCAGCAGCCAAGATATACAGGGGTCCATCCAAGAGACCCAGTACTTC; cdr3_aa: CASSQDIQGSIQETQYF
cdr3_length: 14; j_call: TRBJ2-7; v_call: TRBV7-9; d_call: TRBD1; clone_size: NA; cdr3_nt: TGTGCCAGCAGCTCCGGGACAGGAGGGTACGAGCAGTACTTC; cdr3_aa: CASSSGTGGYEQYF
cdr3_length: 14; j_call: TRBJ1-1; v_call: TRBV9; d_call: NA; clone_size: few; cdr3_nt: TGTGCCAGCAATGAGGGGGTTAGGGGCACTGAAGCTTTCTTT; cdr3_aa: CASNEGVRGTEAFF
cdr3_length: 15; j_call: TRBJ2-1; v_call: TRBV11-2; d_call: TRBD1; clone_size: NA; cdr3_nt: TGTGCCAGCAGCTCGGGACAGGCCAACTACAATGAGCAGTTCTTC; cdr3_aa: CASSSGQANYNEQFF
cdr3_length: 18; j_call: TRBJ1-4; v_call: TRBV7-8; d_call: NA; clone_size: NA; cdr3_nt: TGTGCCAGCAGCTTAGAGCCCCAAGGGGCTCTGGGCGGTGAAAAACTGTTTTTT; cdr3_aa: CASSLEPQGALGGEKLFF
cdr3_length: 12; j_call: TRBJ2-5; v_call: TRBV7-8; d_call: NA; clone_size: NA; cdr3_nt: TGTGCCAGCACCTACGGTGAAAAGACCCAGTACTTC; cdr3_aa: CASTYGEKTQYF
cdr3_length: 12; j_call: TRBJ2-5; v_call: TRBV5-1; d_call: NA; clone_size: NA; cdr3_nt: TGCGCCTCCGGGGAGCCCAAGGAGACCCAGTACTTC; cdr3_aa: CASGEPKETQYF
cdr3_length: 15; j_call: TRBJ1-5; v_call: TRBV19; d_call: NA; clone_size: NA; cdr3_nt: TGTGCCAGTAGTATGTCCGGTTATAGCAATCAGCCCCAGCATTTT; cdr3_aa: CASSMSGYSNQPQHF
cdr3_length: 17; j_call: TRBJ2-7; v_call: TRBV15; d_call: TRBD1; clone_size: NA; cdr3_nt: TGTGCCACCAGCAGAGCGATATCCCGACAGGGAGACTACGAGCAGTACTTC; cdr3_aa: CATSRAISRQGDYEQYF
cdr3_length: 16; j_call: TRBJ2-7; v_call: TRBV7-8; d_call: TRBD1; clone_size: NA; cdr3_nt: TGTGCCAGCAGCTCACCGGGACAGAACATCTACTACGAGCAGTACTTC; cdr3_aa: CASSSPGQNIYYEQYF
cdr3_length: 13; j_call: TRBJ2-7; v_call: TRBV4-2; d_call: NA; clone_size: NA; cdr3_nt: TGTGCCAGCAGCCAACCCGACCGCAGGGAGCAGTACTTC; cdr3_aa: CASSQPDRREQYF
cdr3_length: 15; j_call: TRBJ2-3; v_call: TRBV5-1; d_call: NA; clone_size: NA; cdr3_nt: TGCGCCAGCAGCTTAATAGGGGGAAGCACAGATACGCAGTATTTT; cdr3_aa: CASSLIGGSTDTQYF
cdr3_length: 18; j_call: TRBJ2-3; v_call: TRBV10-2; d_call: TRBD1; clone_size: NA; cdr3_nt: TGCGCCAGCAGTGTCTCCGGACAGGGTAAAGGAACAGCAGATACGCAGTATTTT; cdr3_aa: CASSVSGQGKGTADTQYF
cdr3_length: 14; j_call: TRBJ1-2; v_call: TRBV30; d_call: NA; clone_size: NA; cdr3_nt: TGTGCCTGGAGTGACACAGGAGCTCTCCGTGGCTACACCTTC; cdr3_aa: CAWSDTGALRGYTF
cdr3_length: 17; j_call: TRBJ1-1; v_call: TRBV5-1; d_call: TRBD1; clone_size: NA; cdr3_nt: TGCGCCAGCAGCTTTTTCCTTCCAGGGGGCTCAAACACTGAAGCTTTCTTT; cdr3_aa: CASSFFLPGGSNTEAFF
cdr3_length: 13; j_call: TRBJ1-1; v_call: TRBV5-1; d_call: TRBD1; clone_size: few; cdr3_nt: TGCGCCAGCAGGTTGACAGGGCTCACTGAAGCTTTCTTT; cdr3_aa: CASRLTGLTEAFF
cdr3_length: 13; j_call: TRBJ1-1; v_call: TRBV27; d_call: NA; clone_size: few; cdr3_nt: TGTGCCAGCAGTTTCGGTCCCCACACTGAAGCTTTCTTT; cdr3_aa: CASSFGPHTEAFF
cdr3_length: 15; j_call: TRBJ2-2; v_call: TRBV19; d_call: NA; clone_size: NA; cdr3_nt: TGTGCCAGTAGTATCGAGGGACTTTACACCGGGGAGCTGTTTTTT; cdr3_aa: CASSIEGLYTGELFF
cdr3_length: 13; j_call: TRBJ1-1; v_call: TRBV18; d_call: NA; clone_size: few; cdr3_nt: TGTGCCAGCTCACCGGGACAGAACACTGAAGCTTTCTTT; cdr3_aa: CASSPGQNTEAFF
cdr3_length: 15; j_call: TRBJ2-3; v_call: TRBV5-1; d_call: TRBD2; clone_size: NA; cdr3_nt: TGCGCCAGCAGCGTTACTAGCGGGGTAGTATATTCGCAGTATTTT; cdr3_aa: CASSVTSGVVYSQYF
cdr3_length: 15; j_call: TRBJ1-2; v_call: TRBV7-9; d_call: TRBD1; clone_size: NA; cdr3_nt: TGTGCCAGCAGCTTAGGGACAGGGGATGTGGATGGCTACCCCTTC; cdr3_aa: CASSLGTGDVDGYPF
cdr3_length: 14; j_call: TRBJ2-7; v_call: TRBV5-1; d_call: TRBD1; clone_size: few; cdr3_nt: TGCGCCAGCAGCCCGCCAGGGGGCCCCTACGAGCAGTACTTC; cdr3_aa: CASSPPGGPYEQYF
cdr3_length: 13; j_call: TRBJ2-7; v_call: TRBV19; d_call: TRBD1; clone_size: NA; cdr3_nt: TGTGCCAGTAGTGACTACAGGGGGAACGAGCAGTACTTC; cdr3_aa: CASSDYRGNEQYF
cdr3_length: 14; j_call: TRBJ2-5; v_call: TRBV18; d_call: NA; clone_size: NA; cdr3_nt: TGTGCCAGCTCATTGCAGGGGATCCAAGAGACCCAGTACTTC; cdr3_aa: CASSLQGIQETQYF
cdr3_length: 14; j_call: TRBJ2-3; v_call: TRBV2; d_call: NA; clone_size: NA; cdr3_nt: TGTGCCAGCAGTTCCGATCGGGGAGCAGATACGCAGTATTTT; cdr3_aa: CASSSDRGADTQYF
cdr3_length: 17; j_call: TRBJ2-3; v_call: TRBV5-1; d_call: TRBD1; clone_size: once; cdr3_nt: TGCGCCAGCAGCCTACGCCTCGGACAGGGGGCTTCTGATACGCAGTATTTT; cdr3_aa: CASSLRLGQGASDTQYF